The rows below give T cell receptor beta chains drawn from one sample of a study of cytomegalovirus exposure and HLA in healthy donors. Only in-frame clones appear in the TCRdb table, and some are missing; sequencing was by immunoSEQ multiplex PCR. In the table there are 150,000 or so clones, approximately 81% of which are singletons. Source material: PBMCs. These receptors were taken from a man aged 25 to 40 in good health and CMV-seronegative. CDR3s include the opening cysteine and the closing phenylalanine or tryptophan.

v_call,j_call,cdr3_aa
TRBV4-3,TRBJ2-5,CASSQDRTSEETQYF
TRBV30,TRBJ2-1,CAWSVVLAGGEQFF
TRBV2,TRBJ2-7,CASSGTSGYEQYF
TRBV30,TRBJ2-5,CAWSRDRGETQYF
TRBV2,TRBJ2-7,CASSEGTGNEQYF
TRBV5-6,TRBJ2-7,CASSLGLAVSEYF
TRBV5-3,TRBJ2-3,CARSRTGSPDTQYF
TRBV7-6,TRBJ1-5,CASSGRPGQPQHF
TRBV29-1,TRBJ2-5,CSVEVLDINVETQYF
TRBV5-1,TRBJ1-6,CASMGGAGPLHF
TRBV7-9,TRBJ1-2,CSSRSQSTGGIGGYTF
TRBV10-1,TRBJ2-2,CASIKGPVGMTGELFF
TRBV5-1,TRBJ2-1,CASSFSGRNNEQFF
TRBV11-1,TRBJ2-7,CASSRGQGWYEQYF
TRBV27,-,CASSSVSGRVAYEQYF
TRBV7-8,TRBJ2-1,CASSTGKLNRGNEQFF
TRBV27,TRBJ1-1,CASSSQSKTFF
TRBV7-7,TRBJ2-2,CASSLGAAGELFF
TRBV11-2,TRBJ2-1,CASSSPRGGEQFF
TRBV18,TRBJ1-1,CASSPERTEAFF
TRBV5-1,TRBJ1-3,CASSPLQSSGNTIYF
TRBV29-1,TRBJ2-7,CSVEPRGTGGRYEQYF
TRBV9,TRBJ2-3,CASSVATSGRSGDTQYF
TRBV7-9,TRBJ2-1,CASSDTSGRSYNEQFF
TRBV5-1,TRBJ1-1,CASSEGAALDTEAFF
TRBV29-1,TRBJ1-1,CSVYSDSAFF
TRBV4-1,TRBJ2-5,CASSQVGGPETQYF
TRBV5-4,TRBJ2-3,CASSLELLAVTDTQYF
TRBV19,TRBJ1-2,CASTKDGQGIYGYTF
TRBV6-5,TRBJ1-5,CASRPRDSVNQPQHF
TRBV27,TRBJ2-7,CASSLRQGIVYEQYF
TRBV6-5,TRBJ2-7,CASSPGTGNEQYF
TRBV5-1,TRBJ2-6,CASSILENSGANVLTF
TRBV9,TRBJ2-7,CASSATGLYEQYF
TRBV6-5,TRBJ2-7,CASSWSGEQYF
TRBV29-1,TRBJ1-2,CSVGRGTGGGYTF
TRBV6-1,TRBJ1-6,CASSDRAGWTGNSPLHF
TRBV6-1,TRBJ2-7,CASSDLTGGGSYEQYF
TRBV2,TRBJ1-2,CASSAEASMNGYTF
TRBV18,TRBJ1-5,CASSPSGQGSQPQHF
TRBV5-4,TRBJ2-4,CASSIGQVTGDIQYF
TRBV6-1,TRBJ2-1,CASTSGRIYNEQFF
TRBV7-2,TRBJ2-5,CASSQGLVEQYF
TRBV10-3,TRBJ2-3,CAISVVQGSTDTQYF
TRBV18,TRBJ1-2,CASSPLTGNYGYTF
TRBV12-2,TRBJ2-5,CASRLVPGCETQYF
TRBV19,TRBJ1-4,CASNGLPEGNEKLFF
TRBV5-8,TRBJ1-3,CASSFRSSGNTIYF